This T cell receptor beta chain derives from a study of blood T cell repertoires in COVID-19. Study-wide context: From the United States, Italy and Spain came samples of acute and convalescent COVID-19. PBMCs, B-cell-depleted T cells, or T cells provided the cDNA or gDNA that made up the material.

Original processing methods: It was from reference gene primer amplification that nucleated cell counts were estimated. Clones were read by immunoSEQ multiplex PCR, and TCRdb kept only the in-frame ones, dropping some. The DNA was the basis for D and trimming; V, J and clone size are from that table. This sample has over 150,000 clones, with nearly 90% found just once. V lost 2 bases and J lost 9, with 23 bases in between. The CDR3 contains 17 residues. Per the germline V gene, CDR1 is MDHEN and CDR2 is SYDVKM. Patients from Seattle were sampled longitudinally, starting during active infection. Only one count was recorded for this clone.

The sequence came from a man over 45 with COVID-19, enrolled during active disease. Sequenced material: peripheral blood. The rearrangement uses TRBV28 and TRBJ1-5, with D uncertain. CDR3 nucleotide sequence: TGTGCCAGCAGTTTAAACTCGGGAAGGCTAGGCCATCGGCCCCAGCATTTT. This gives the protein CASSLNSGRLGHRPQHF.